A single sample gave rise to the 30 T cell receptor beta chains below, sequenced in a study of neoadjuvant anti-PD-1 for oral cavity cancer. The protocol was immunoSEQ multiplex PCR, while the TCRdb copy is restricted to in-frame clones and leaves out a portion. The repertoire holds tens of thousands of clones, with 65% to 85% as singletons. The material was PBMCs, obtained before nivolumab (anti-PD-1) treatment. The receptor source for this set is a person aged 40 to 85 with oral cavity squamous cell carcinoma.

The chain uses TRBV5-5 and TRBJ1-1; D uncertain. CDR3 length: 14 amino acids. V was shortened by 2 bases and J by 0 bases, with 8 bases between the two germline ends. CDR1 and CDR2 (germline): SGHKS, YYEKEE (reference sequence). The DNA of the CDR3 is TGTGCCAGCAGCTTTATCGGGGTGAACACTGAAGCTTTCTTT. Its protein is CASSFIGVNTEAFF.

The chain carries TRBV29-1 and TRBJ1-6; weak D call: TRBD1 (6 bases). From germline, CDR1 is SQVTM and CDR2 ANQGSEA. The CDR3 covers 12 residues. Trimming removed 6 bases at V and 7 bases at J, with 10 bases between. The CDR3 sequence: CSVTTGNSPLHF. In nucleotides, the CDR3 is TGCAGCGTAACAACAGGGAATTCACCCCTCCACTTT.

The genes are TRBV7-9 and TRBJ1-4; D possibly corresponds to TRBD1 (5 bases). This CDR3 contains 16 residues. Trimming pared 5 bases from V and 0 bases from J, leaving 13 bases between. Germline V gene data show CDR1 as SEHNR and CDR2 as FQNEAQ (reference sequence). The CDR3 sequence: CASSLGPTATNEKLFF. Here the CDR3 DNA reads TGTGCCAGCAGCCTAGGACCGACAGCAACTAATGAAAAACTGTTTTTT. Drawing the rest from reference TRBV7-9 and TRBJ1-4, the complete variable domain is DTGVSQNPRHKITKRGQNVTFRCDPISEHNRLYWYRQTLGQGPEFLTYFQNEAQLEKSRLLSDRFSAERPKGSFSTLEIQRTEQGDSAMYLCASSLGPTATNEKLFFGSGTQLSVL.

CDR3 nucleotides: TGTGCCAGCATCCCAGGAGGGGAGACCCAGTACTTC. It specifies CASIPGGETQYF. The chain uses TRBV6-1 and TRBJ2-5, with a possible D match to TRBD2 (6 bases). This CDR3 spans 12 amino acids. The V and J ends lost 7 bases and 5 bases respectively, with 11 bases between them. Germline V CDR1 and CDR2: MNHNS, SASEGT.

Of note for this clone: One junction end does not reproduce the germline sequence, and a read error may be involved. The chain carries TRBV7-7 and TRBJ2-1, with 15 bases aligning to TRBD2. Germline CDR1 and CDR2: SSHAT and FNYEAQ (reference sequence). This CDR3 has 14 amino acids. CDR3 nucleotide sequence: TGTGCTAGCAGCCTGGGACTAGCGGGGGGAGAGCAGTTCTTC. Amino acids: CASSLGLAGGEQFF.

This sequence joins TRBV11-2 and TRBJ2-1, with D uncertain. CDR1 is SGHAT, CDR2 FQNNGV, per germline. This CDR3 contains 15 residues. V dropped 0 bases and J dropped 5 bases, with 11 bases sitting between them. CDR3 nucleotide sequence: TGTGCCAGCAGCTTAGATAGGGCAGCAAACAATGAGCAGTTCTTC. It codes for CASSLDRAANNEQFF.

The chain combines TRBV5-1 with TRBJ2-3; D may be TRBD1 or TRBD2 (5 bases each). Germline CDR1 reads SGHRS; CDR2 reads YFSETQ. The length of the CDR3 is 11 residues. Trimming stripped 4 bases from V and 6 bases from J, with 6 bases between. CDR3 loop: CASSEGDTQYF. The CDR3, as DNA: TGCGCCAGCAGCGAGGGGGATACGCAGTATTTT.

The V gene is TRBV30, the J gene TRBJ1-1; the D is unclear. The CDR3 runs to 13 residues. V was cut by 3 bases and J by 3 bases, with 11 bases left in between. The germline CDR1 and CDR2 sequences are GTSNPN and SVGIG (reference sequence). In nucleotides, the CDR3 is TGTGCCTGGAGCGCGGGGAGAGACACTGAAGCTTTCTTT. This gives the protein CAWSAGRDTEAFF.

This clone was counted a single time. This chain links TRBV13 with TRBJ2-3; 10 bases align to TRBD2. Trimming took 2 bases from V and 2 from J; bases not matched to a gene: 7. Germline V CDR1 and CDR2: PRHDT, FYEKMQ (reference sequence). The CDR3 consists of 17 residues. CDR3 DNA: TGTGCCAGCAGCTTAATTAGCGGGGGGATACTCACAGATACGCAGTATTTT. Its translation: CASSLISGGILTDTQYF.

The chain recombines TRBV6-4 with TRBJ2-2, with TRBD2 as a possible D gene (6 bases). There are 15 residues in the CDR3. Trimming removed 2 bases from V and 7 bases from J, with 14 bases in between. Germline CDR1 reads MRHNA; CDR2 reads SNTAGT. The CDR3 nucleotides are TGTGCCAGCAGTGACAGTGGCGGGGCCCGCGGGGAGCTGTTTTTT. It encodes CASSDSGGARGELFF.

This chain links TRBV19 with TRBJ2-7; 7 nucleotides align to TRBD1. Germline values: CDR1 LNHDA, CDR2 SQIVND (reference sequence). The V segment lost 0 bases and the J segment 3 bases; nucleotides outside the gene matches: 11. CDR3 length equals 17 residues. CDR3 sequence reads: CASSIDSHRDRIYEQYF. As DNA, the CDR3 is TGTGCCAGTAGTATAGATTCACACCGGGACAGAATCTACGAGCAGTACTTC.

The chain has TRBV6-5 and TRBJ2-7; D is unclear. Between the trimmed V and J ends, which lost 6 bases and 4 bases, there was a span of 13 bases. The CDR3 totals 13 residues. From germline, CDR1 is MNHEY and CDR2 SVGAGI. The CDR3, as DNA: TGTGCCAGCAGCCTCCAGGACGGGTACGAGCAGTACTTC. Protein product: CASSLQDGYEQYF.

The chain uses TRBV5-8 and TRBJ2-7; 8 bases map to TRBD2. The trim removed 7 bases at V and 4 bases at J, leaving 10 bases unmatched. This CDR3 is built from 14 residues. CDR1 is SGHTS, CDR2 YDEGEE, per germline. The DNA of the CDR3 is TGTGCCAGCCTAGGTAGCGGGGCATTATACGAGCAGTACTTC. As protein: CASLGSGALYEQYF.

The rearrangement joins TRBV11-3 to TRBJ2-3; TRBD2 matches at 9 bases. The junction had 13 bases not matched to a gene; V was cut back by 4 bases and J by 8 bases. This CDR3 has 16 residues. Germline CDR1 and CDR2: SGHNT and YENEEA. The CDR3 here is CASSSFKAGGRGTQYF. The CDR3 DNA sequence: TGTGCCAGCAGCTCTTTCAAAGCGGGAGGCCGCGGTACGCAGTATTTT.

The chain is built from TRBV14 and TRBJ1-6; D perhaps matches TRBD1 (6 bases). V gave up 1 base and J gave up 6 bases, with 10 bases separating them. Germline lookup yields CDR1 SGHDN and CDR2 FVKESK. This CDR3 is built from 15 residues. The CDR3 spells CASSQAGAANSPLHF. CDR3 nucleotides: TGTGCCAGCAGCCAAGCGGGGGCCGCTAATTCACCCCTCCACTTT.

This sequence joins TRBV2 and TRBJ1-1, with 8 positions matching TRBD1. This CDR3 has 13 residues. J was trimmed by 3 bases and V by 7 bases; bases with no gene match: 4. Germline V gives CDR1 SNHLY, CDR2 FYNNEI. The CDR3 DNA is TGTGCCAGCAAGGACAGGGTGGACACTGAAGCTTTCTTT. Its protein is CASKDRVDTEAFF.

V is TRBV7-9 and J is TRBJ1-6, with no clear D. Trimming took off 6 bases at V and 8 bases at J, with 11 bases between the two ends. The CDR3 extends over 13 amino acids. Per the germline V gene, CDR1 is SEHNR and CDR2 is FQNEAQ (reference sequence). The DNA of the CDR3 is TGTGCCAGCAGAAATACCGGGGATTCACCCCTCCACTTT. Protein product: CASRNTGDSPLHF.

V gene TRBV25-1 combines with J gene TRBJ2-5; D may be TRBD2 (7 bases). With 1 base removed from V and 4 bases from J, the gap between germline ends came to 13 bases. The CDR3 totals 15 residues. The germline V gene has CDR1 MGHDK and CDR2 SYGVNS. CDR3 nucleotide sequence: TGTGCCAGCAGTGAATGGGGGGGGCGGTTAGAGACCCAGTACTTC. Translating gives CASSEWGGRLETQYF.

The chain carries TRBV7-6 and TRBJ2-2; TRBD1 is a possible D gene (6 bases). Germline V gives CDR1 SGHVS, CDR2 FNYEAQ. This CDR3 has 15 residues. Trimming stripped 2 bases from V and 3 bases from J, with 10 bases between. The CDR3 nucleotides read TGTGCCAGCAGCTTACAGGGGTCGGACACCGGGGAGCTGTTTTTT. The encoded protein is CASSLQGSDTGELFF.

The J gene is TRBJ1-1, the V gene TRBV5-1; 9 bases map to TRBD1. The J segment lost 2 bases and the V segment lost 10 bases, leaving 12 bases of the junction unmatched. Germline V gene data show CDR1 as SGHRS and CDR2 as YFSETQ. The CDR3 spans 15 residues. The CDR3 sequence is CASSPGQGRNTEAFF. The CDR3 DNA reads TGCGCCTCGTCTCCGGGACAGGGAAGAAACACTGAAGCTTTCTTT.

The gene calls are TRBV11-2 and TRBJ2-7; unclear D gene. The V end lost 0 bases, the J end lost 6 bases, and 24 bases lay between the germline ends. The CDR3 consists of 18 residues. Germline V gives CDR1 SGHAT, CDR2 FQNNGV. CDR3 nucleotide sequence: TGTGCCAGCAGCTTAGATCCTTTTGGCAGTTCTGGGATGAGCGAGCAGTACTTC. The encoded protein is CASSLDPFGSSGMSEQYF.

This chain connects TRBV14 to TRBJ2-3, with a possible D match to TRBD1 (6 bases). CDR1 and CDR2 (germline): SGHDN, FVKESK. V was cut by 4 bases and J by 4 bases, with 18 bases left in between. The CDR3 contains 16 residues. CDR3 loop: CASSPPGATVADTQYF. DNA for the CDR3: TGTGCCAGCAGCCCTCCAGGGGCGACCGTGGCAGATACGCAGTATTTT.

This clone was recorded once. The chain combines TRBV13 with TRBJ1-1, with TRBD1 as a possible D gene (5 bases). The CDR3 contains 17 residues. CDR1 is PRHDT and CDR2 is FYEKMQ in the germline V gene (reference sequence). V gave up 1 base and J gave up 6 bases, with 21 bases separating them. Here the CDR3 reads CASSLVILGTHDAEAFF. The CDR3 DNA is TGTGCCAGCAGCTTAGTAATCCTGGGGACGCACGACGCTGAAGCTTTCTTT.

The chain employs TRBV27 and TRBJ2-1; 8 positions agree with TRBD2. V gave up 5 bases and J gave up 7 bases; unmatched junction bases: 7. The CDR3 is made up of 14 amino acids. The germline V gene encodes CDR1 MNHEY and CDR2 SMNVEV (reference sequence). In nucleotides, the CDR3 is TGTGCCAGCAGTGTTAGCGGGGTCAGAAATGAGCAGTTCTTC. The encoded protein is CASSVSGVRNEQFF.

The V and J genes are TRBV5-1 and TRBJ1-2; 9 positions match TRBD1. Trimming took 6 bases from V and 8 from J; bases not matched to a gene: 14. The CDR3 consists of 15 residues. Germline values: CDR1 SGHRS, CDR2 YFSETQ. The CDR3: CASTYEGQGLGGYTF. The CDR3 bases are TGCGCCAGCACCTACGAGGGACAGGGCCTGGGCGGCTACACCTTC.

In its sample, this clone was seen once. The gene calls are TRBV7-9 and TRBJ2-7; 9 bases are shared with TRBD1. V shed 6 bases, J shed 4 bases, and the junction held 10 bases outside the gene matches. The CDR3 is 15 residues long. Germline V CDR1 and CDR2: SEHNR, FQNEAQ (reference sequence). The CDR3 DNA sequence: TGTGCCAGCAGTTCTACAGGGGGCGTAAGGTACGAGCAGTACTTC. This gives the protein CASSSTGGVRYEQYF.

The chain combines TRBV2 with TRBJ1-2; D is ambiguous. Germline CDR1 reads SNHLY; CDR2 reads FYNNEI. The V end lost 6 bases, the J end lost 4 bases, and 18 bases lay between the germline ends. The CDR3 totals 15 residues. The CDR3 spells CASSGVQGMGYGYTF. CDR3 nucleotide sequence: TGTGCCAGCAGCGGCGTCCAAGGGATGGGCTATGGCTACACCTTC.

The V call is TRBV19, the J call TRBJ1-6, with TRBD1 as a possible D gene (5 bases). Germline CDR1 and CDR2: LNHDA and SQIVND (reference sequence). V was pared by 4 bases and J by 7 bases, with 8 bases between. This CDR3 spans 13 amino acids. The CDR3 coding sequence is TGTGCCAGTAGTAGACGACAGAATTCACCCCTCCACTTT. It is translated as CASSRRQNSPLHF.

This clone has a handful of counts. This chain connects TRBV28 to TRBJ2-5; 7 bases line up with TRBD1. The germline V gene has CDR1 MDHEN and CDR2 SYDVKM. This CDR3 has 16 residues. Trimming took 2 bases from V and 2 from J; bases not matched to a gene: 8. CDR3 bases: TGTGCCAGCAGTTTACTTAGGGGACAGTCTCAAGAGACCCAGTACTTC. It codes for CASSLLRGQSQETQYF.

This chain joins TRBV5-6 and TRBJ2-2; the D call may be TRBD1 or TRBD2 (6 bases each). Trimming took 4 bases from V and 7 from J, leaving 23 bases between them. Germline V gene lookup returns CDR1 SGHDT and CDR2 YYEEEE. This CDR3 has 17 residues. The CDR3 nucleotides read TGTGCCAGCAGCCTCTGGGGGGCCAGGGTACGGAGCGGGGAGCTGTTTTTT. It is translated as CASSLWGARVRSGELFF.